A single sample gave rise to the 7 T cell receptor beta chains below, sequenced in a study of T cell repertoires in cytomegalovirus infection. TCRdb fed the reads into MiXCR, producing one record per CDR3 protein. The sample yields a few hundred thousand distinct CDR3 sequences, about 26% seen once. Material for sequencing was PBMCs. The receptors originated from a human donor in good health (CMV status not recorded). Some clones in this sample may be carry-over from other donors' samples.

This clonotype was counted only a few times. The V call is TRBV7-8, the J call TRBJ1-1; 11 bases agree with TRBD1. The CDR3 has 16 amino acids. Losses at the gene ends were 5 bases for V and 3 bases for J; bases not matched to a gene: 8. The germline V gene has CDR1 SGHVS and CDR2 FQNEAQ. CDR3 sequence: CASSPRGTGGDTEAFF. CDR3 coding DNA: TGTGCCAGCAGCCCGAGGGGGACAGGGGGGGACACTGAAGCTTTCTTT.

This clonotype was seen ten or more times. V and J are TRBV12-3 or TRBV12-4 and TRBJ1-4, with D tentatively TRBD1 (5 bases). V was cut by 3 bases and J by 3 bases, with 8 bases left in between. The CDR3 is 14 residues long. This CDR3 is CASSFSGPNEKLFF. The DNA for the CDR3 is TGTGCCAGCAGTTTTTCGGGGCCTAATGAAAAACTGTTTTTT.

This clonotype showed up many times. The chain uses TRBV7-2 and TRBJ2-7, with 13 bases identical to TRBD2. In germline, CDR1 is SGHTA, CDR2 FQGNSA. Trimming removed 5 bases from V and 3 bases from J; junction bases left unmatched: 4. The CDR3 has 15 amino acids. Here the CDR3 DNA reads TGTGCCAGCAGCCCCAGGACTAGCGGGAGCTACGAGCAGTACTTC. The encoded protein is CASSPRTSGSYEQYF.

This clonotype was seen only once. The V call is TRBV28, the J call TRBJ1-3, with TRBD1 matching over 7 bases. CDR1 is MDHEN, CDR2 SYDVKM, per germline. This CDR3 has 15 residues. Trimming removed 8 bases from V and 4 bases from J; junction bases left unmatched: 11. CDR3 DNA: TGTGCCAGCGGTATCTTACAGGGGTCGGGAAACACCATATATTTT. This codes for CASGILQGSGNTIYF.

V is TRBV27 and J is TRBJ2-1; D is perhaps TRBD1 or TRBD2 (5 bases each). Germline CDR1 reads MNHEY; CDR2 reads SMNVEV (reference sequence). V shed 5 bases and J shed 10 bases, with 18 bases lying between them. The CDR3 contains 14 residues. DNA of the CDR3: TGTGCCAGCAGTCCCGCGCGAGGGGTGGGGGAGCAGTTCTTC. It yields the protein CASSPARGVGEQFF.

The chain carries TRBV6-5 and TRBJ1-4, with D unresolved. The V end lost 0 bases, the J end lost 10 bases, and 12 bases lay between the germline ends. The CDR3 spans 14 residues. The V gene's germline CDR1 is MNHEY and CDR2 SVGAGI. The DNA of the CDR3 is TGTGCCAGCAGTTACTCGACCCAAACGGGAAAACTGTTTTTT. Its translation: CASSYSTQTGKLFF.

The chain has TRBV7-9 and TRBJ2-3; D unresolved. Trimming pared 0 bases from V and 5 bases from J, leaving 6 bases between. Per the germline V gene, CDR1 is SEHNR and CDR2 is FQNEAQ (reference sequence). The CDR3 extends over 13 amino acids. The CDR3 nucleotides read TGTGCCAGCAGCTTAGCTAGTAAAGATACGCAGTATTTT. It encodes CASSLASKDTQYF.